The 10 T cell receptor beta chains in this list originate from one sample, sequenced in a study of control samples from healthy donors and cancer patients. Sequenced by immunoSEQ multiplex PCR; TCRdb stores in-frame clones only, minus some. Of 120,000 to 150,000 clones listed, 90% to 95% are singletons. The sequenced sample consisted of blood. The receptors derive from a man in his forties or fifties in good health.

J is TRBJ1-4 and V is TRBV9; a weak D match, TRBD1 (6 bases). The germline V gene has CDR1 SGDLS and CDR2 YYNGEE. The CDR3 runs to 15 residues. Trimming took off 3 bases at V and 8 bases at J, with 17 bases between the two ends. The CDR3 here is CASSEQQGGGEKLFF. The CDR3 nucleotides are TGTGCCAGCAGCGAACAACAGGGAGGTGGCGAAAAACTGTTTTTT.

This chain links TRBV5-1 with TRBJ1-5, with D possibly TRBD1 on 5 matching bases. This CDR3 comprises 14 residues. Germline V CDR1 and CDR2: SGHRS, YFSETQ. Trimming took off 0 bases at V and 5 bases at J, with 9 bases between the two ends. The CDR3 sequence: CASSLGGDDQPQHF. Written as DNA, the CDR3 is TGCGCCAGCAGCTTGGGTGGGGACGATCAGCCCCAGCATTTT. The full variable domain, completed using reference TRBV5-1 and TRBJ1-5, is KAGVTQTPRYLIKTRGQQVTLSCSPISGHRSVSWYQQTPGQGLQFLFEYFSETQRNKGNFPGRFSGRQFSNSRSEMNVSTLELGDSALYLCASSLGGDDQPQHFGDGTRLSIL.

This clone has just one count. The chain is built from TRBV7-8 and TRBJ1-3; D possibly corresponds to TRBD1 (5 bases). Per germline, CDR1 SGHVS and CDR2 FQNEAQ. With 2 bases removed from V and 0 bases from J, the gap between germline ends came to 14 bases. CDR3 length: 17 amino acids. CDR3 DNA: TGTGCCAGCAGCTTAAAAAGGGGAGGAGACTCTGGAAACACCATATATTTT. Its protein is CASSLKRGGDSGNTIYF.

V is TRBV7-9 and J is TRBJ2-3; the D gene is possibly TRBD2 (6 bases). Trimming removed 2 bases from V and 14 bases from J, with 14 bases in between. The CDR3 has 12 residues. Germline V gene lookup returns CDR1 SEHNR and CDR2 FQNEAQ (reference sequence). CDR3 protein: CASSLIREAPYF. The CDR3 coding sequence is TGTGCCAGCAGCTTAATCAGGGAGGCTCCGTATTTT. Complete variable domain (other parts from reference TRBV7-9 and TRBJ2-3): DTGVSQNPRHKITKRGQNVTFRCDPISEHNRLYWYRQTLGQGPEFLTYFQNEAQLEKSRLLSDRFSAERPKGSFSTLEIQRTEQGDSAMYLCASSLIREAPYFGPGTRLTVL.

The chain uses TRBV7-9 and TRBJ1-2, with TRBD1 identical over 9 bases. Germline assignment: CDR1 SEHNR and CDR2 FQNEAQ (reference sequence). The CDR3 is 14 residues long. V lost 5 bases and J lost 4; bases outside the gene matches: 5. The CDR3 nucleotides are TGTGCCAGCAGCCTAACAGGGGGCGGCTATGGCTACACCTTC. Residues: CASSLTGGGYGYTF.

This clone was counted between two and nine times. V is TRBV9 and J is TRBJ1-6; 8 nucleotides align to TRBD1. Germline values: CDR1 SGDLS, CDR2 YYNGEE. Unmatched junction bases numbered 9, after V lost 3 bases and J lost 7 bases. The CDR3 covers 16 residues. The CDR3 here is CASSANRDRMNSPLHF. The CDR3 nucleotides are TGTGCCAGCAGCGCAAATAGGGACAGGATGAATTCACCCCTCCACTTT.

This chain connects TRBV6-2 or TRBV6-3 to TRBJ2-7; D remains unclear. This CDR3 region has 14 residues. With 0 bases removed from V and 3 bases from J, the gap between germline ends came to 9 bases. Germline V gene lookup returns CDR1 MNHEY and CDR2 SVGEGT. CDR3 sequence: CASSYSGFSYEQYF. The CDR3 DNA follows: TGTGCCAGCAGTTACTCGGGGTTCAGCTACGAGCAGTACTTC.

The J gene is TRBJ2-3, the V gene TRBV7-9; D is unclear. CDR3 length: 18 amino acids. Germline CDR1 and CDR2: SEHNR and FQNEAQ (reference sequence). Trimming removed 5 bases at V and 4 bases at J, with 25 bases between. The CDR3 nucleotides read TGTGCCAGCAGCACAAGTCGGTGGGGTGAACGAGGACCAGATACGCAGTATTTT. Its translation is CASSTSRWGERGPDTQYF. The full variable domain, rest sourced from reference TRBV7-9 and TRBJ2-3, is DTGVSQNPRHKITKRGQNVTFRCDPISEHNRLYWYRQTLGQGPEFLTYFQNEAQLEKSRLLSDRFSAERPKGSFSTLEIQRTEQGDSAMYLCASSTSRWGERGPDTQYFGPGTRLTVL.

V and J are TRBV3-1 (or the pseudogene TRBV3-2) and TRBJ2-7; TRBD2 agrees at 8 bases. CDR1 and CDR2 (germline): LGHDT, YNNKEL (reference sequence). CDR3 length: 14 amino acids. V lost 4 bases and J lost 6; bases outside the gene matches: 8. This CDR3 is CASSLRLATGEQYF. CDR3 coding DNA: TGTGCCAGCAGCCTTAGACTAGCGACGGGCGAGCAGTACTTC.

The V gene is TRBV7-9, the J gene TRBJ1-2; D not certain. The CDR3 loop spans 16 amino acids. V was cut by 5 bases and J by 1 base, with 17 bases left in between. CDR1 and CDR2 (germline): SEHNR, FQNEAQ (reference sequence). The CDR3 spells CASSPRYKGSNYGYTF. The CDR3 region has the DNA TGTGCCAGCAGCCCCAGGTACAAGGGCAGTAACTATGGCTACACCTTC.